This T cell receptor beta chain came from a study of blood T cell repertoires in COVID-19. Whole-study context: Spain, Italy and the United States supplied samples that represented acute and convalescent COVID-19. In each case, the material was cDNA or gDNA derived from T cells, B-cell-depleted T cells, or PBMCs.

The V end was cut by 6 bases, the J end by 8 bases, with 16 bases between. CDR3 length equals 14 residues. Germline assignment: CDR1 LGHDT and CDR2 YNNKEL (reference sequence). In the original processing: Amplification of reference gene primers was used by the study to estimate nucleated cell counts. TCRdb's copy holds only in-frame clones and misses some; the assay was immunoSEQ multiplex PCR. For V, J and clone size, that table is used; D and trimming come from the DNA. Of around 100,000 clones listed, roughly 87% are singletons. The sequence derives from a woman older than 75 in a cohort sampled during active COVID-19. The chain employs TRBV3-1 (or the pseudogene TRBV3-2) and TRBJ1-4; tentative D call: TRBD1 (5 bases). Sequences were obtained from peripheral blood. The CDR3 DNA reads TGTGCCAGCAGTTCCCGGGGGTCGGGCGAAAAACTGTTTTTT. Amino acids: CASSSRGSGEKLFF.